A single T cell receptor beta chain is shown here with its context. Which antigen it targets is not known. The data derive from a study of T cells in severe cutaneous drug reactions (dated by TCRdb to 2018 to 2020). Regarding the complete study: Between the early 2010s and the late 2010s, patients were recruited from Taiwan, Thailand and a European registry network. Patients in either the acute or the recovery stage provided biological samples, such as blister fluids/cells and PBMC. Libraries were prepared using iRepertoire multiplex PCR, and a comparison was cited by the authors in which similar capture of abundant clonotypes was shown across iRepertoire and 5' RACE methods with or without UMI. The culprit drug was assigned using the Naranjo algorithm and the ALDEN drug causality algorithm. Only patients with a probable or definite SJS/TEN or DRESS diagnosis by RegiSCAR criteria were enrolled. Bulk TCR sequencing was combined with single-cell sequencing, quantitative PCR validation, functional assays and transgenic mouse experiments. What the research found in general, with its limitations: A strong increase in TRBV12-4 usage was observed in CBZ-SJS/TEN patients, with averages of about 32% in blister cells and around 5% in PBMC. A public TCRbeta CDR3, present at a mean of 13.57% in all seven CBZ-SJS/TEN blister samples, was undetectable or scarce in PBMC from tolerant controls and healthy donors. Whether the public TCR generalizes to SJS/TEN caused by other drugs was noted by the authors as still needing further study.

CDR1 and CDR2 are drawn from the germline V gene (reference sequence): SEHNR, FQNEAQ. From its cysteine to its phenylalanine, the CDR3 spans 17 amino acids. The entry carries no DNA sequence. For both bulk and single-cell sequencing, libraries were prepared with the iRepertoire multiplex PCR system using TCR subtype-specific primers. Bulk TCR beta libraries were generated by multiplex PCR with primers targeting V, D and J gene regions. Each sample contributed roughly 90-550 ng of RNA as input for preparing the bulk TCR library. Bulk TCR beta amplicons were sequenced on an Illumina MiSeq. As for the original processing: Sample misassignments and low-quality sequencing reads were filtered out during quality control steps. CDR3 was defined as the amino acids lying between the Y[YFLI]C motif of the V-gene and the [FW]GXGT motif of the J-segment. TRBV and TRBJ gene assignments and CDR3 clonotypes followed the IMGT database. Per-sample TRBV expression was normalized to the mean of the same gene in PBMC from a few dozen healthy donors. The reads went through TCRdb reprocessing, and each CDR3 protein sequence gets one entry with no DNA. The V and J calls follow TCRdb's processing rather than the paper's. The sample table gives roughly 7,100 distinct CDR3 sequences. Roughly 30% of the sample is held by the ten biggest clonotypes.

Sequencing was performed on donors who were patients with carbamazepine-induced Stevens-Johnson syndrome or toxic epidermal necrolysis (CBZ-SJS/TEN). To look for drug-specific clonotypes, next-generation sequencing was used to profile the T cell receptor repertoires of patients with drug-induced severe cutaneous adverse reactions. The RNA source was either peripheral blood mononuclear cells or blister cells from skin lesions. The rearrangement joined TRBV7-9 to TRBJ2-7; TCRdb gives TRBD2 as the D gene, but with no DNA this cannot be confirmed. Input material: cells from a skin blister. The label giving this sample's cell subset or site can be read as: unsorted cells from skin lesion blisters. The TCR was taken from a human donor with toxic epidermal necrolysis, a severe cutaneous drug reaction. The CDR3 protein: CASSLDRWGTSGYEQYF.